One sample yielded the 26 T cell receptor beta chains listed below, sequenced in a study of beta chain features in type 1 diabetes. Sequenced material consisted of expressed TCRB transcripts (all of the isolated RNA was reverse transcribed). Some clones are missing from TCRdb's copy, which holds only in-frame ones; the method was immunoSEQ multiplex PCR. The profile covers about 130,000 clones, with 9.2% appearing a single time and roughly 0.74% taken by the ten largest. The sample consisted of central memory CD4+ T cells from blood. The receptors derive from a man aged 18 to 29 in good health.

This chain connects TRBV7-2 to TRBJ2-2, with 8 bases lining up with TRBD2. The CDR3 covers 15 residues. The V segment lost 9 bases and the J segment 5 bases; nucleotides outside the gene matches: 11. The germline V gene has CDR1 SGHTA and CDR2 FQGNSA. The CDR3 sequence is CASRTGGAGTGELFF. In DNA, the CDR3 is TGTGCCAGTCGGACCGGGGGGGCCGGAACCGGGGAGCTGTTTTTT.

This clone was found a few times. The chain links TRBV6-1 to TRBJ1-1; possible D gene TRBD1, 5 bases. The CDR3 length is 13 residues. Germline values: CDR1 MNHNS, CDR2 SASEGT. Trimming took 7 bases from V and 2 from J, leaving 11 bases between them. This chain's CDR3 is CASKTTANTEAFF. The CDR3 bases are TGTGCCAGCAAGACGACAGCAAACACTGAAGCTTTCTTT.

The V and J genes are TRBV11-2 and TRBJ2-5, with TRBD2 matching 8 bases. With 4 bases clipped from V and 7 bases from J, the junction kept 11 bases outside the gene matches. The germline V gene has CDR1 SGHAT and CDR2 FQNNGV. The length of the CDR3 is 15 residues. The CDR3 sequence is CASSSAGGLVGTQYF. The CDR3 region has the DNA TGTGCCAGCAGCTCGGCGGGGGGTCTTGTTGGGACCCAGTACTTC.

This clone was found a few times. The chain is built from TRBV5-1 and TRBJ2-1, with 7 bases matching TRBD1. V lost 0 bases and J lost 6; bases outside the gene matches: 6. The CDR3 is 15 residues long. Germline V lookup: CDR1 SGHRS, CDR2 YFSETQ. DNA for the CDR3: TGCGCCAGCAGCTTGGGACAGGGTTTTTTCAATGAGCAGTTCTTC. This codes for CASSLGQGFFNEQFF.

The chain links TRBV6-9 to TRBJ1-5; D unclear. The V end lost 4 bases, the J end lost 6 bases, and 4 bases lay between the germline ends. The CDR3 has 11 amino acids. Germline lookup yields CDR1 MNHGY and CDR2 SVAAGI. CDR3 in DNA: TGTGCCAGCAGTTCTAGTCAGCCCCAGCATTTT. This sequence encodes CASSSSQPQHF.

This chain's CDR3 is CASSPHSGTVSSYEQYF. CDR3 DNA sequence: TGTGCCAGCAGCCCTCATTCCGGGACAGTTAGCTCCTACGAGCAGTACTTC. The chain carries TRBV9 and TRBJ2-7; 7 bases fit TRBD1. The junction had 13 bases not matched to a gene; V was cut back by 4 bases and J by 0 bases. Germline loops: CDR1 SGDLS, CDR2 YYNGEE. This CDR3 comprises 17 residues.

The CDR3 spells CSVGHRGSQETQYF. The CDR3 region has the DNA TGCAGCGTTGGTCACAGGGGATCCCAAGAGACCCAGTACTTC. This chain connects TRBV29-1 to TRBJ2-5; TRBD1 agrees at 7 bases. CDR3 length: 14 residues. The junction had 6 bases not matched to a gene; V was cut back by 4 bases and J by 1 base. Germline CDR1 is SQVTM and CDR2 is ANQGSEA.

This clone turned up a few times. The rearrangement joins TRBV15 to TRBJ1-3; D gene ambiguous. The V gene lost 1 base and the J gene lost 4 bases, with 5 bases spanning the gap. CDR1 and CDR2 from the germline V gene are LNHNV and YYDKDF (reference sequence). The CDR3 is 13 residues long. CDR3 amino acids: CATSRGAGNTIYF. CDR3 bases: TGTGCCACCAGCAGAGGGGCCGGAAACACCATATATTTT.

J is TRBJ2-3 and V is TRBV5-1; D is possibly TRBD1 (7 bases). Trimming removed 6 bases from V and 7 bases from J, with 24 bases in between. CDR1 is SGHRS, CDR2 YFSETQ, per germline. This CDR3 spans 16 amino acids. In nucleotides, the CDR3 is TGCGCCAGCACGGTCGATGGGGCAGGGGGGTCGAATACGCAGTATTTT. As protein: CASTVDGAGGSNTQYF. The full variable domain, with the rest looked up from reference TRBV5-1 and TRBJ2-3, is KAGVTQTPRYLIKTRGQQVTLSCSPISGHRSVSWYQQTPGQGLQFLFEYFSETQRNKGNFPGRFSGRQFSNSRSEMNVSTLELGDSALYLCASTVDGAGGSNTQYFGPGTRLTVL.

The chain joins TRBV5-1 to TRBJ2-1, with 10 bases that match TRBD2. Losses at the gene ends were 3 bases for V and 5 bases for J; bases not matched to a gene: 11. Germline CDR1 and CDR2: SGHRS and YFSETQ. The CDR3 spans 17 residues. The CDR3 sequence: CASSSRVSGGRNNEQFF. CDR3 nucleotide sequence: TGCGCCAGCAGCTCTCGTGTTAGCGGGGGGCGAAACAATGAGCAGTTCTTC. The full variable domain, its missing parts supplied by reference TRBV5-1 and TRBJ2-1, is KAGVTQTPRYLIKTRGQQVTLSCSPISGHRSVSWYQQTPGQGLQFLFEYFSETQRNKGNFPGRFSGRQFSNSRSEMNVSTLELGDSALYLCASSSRVSGGRNNEQFFGPGTRLTVL.

The chain joins TRBV5-4 to TRBJ1-1; D ambiguous. Germline V gene lookup returns CDR1 SGHNT and CDR2 YYREEE (reference sequence). With 0 bases removed from V and 0 bases from J, the gap between germline ends came to 9 bases. The CDR3 has 15 residues. CDR3: CASSLVAGLNTEAFF. As DNA, the CDR3 is TGTGCCAGCAGCTTGGTGGCGGGGTTGAACACTGAAGCTTTCTTT.

This clone was seen a few times. The chain employs TRBV11-2 and TRBJ2-7, with 8 positions matching TRBD1. The CDR3 has 14 amino acids. Germline V gene data show CDR1 as SGHAT and CDR2 as FQNNGV. V lost 6 bases to trimming and J lost 0 bases; unmatched junction nucleotides: 4. CDR3 sequence (DNA): TGTGCCAGCAGACGACAGGGGAACTCCTACGAGCAGTACTTC. Its protein is CASRRQGNSYEQYF.

This clone showed up just a few times. The chain couples TRBV5-1 to TRBJ2-7, with unresolved D. CDR3 length equals 13 residues. The germline CDR1 and CDR2 sequences are SGHRS and YFSETQ. V lost 0 bases and J 6 bases, leaving 10 bases between the germline ends. The CDR3 loop is CASSLDPSGEQYF. CDR3 coding DNA: TGCGCCAGCAGCTTGGACCCCTCGGGCGAGCAGTACTTC.

The V call is TRBV12-5, the J call TRBJ2-1; 8 bases map to TRBD2. CDR3 length: 13 amino acids. V lost 5 bases, J lost 6 bases, and 3 bases stayed unmatched. The V gene's germline CDR1 is LGHNT and CDR2 FRNRAP. Here the CDR3 reads CASGGLAGNEQFF. For the CDR3, the DNA is TGTGCTAGTGGTGGACTAGCCGGCAATGAGCAGTTCTTC.

The sample holds a few counts of this clone. This chain joins TRBV29-1 and TRBJ1-5; D not resolved. Germline V gene lookup returns CDR1 SQVTM and CDR2 ANQGSEA. CDR3 length: 14 amino acids. V was trimmed by 4 bases and J by 0 bases, leaving 10 bases between them. The CDR3 DNA sequence: TGCAGCGTTGCCGCGGGGAATAGCAATCAGCCCCAGCATTTT. This sequence encodes CSVAAGNSNQPQHF.

The V and J genes are TRBV4-1 and TRBJ2-5; 11 positions match TRBD2. Germline lookup yields CDR1 MGHRA and CDR2 YSYEKL. With V trimmed by 1 base and J by 5 bases, 9 bases remained unmatched. The CDR3 extends over 17 amino acids. The CDR3 sequence: CASSQGLAGSRRETQYF. CDR3 coding DNA: TGCGCCAGCAGCCAAGGACTAGCGGGGTCCCGGCGGGAGACCCAGTACTTC.

This sequence joins TRBV28 and TRBJ1-6, with a possible D match to TRBD1 (5 bases). The CDR3 is 15 amino acids. V was cut by 7 bases and J by 4 bases, with 14 bases left in between. From germline, CDR1 is MDHEN and CDR2 SYDVKM. The CDR3 region is CASTHSGEYNSPLHF. The DNA for the CDR3 is TGTGCCAGCACCCACTCGGGGGAGTATAATTCACCCCTCCACTTT.

The V and J genes are TRBV27 and TRBJ1-1; 10 nucleotides line up with TRBD1. V shed 6 bases, J shed 11 bases, and the junction held 12 bases outside the gene matches. The CDR3 is made up of 14 amino acids. Germline V gene data show CDR1 as MNHEY and CDR2 as SMNVEV (reference sequence). CDR3 nucleotides: TGTGCCAGCAGAGAAGACAGGGGGCATCGTAGGGCTTTCTTT. It yields the protein CASREDRGHRRAFF.

This clone was observed a few times. V gene TRBV28 combines with J gene TRBJ2-7; D is perhaps TRBD1 (6 bases). This CDR3 is 15 amino acids long. V lost 6 bases and J 1 base, leaving 16 bases between the germline ends. The germline CDR1 and CDR2 sequences are MDHEN and SYDVKM. The CDR3 here is CASSFTGYRSYEQYF. The DNA of the CDR3 is TGTGCCAGCAGCTTCACAGGGTATCGGTCCTACGAGCAGTACTTC.

This clone was observed at least ten times. The rearrangement uses TRBV14 and TRBJ1-5; possibly TRBD1 for D (6 bases). The CDR3 consists of 13 residues. Per the germline V gene, CDR1 is SGHDN and CDR2 is FVKESK. Trimming took off 5 bases at V and 7 bases at J, with 12 bases between the two ends. The chain's CDR3 is CASSSPGVQPQHF. The CDR3 region has the DNA TGTGCCAGCAGCAGCCCAGGGGTCCAGCCCCAGCATTTT.

This clone has a handful of counts. V gene TRBV29-1 combines with J gene TRBJ2-1, with a weak D call TRBD1 (6 bases). Trimming removed 7 bases at V and 3 bases at J, with 19 bases between. In germline, CDR1 is SQVTM, CDR2 ANQGSEA. This CDR3 comprises 15 residues. The CDR3 bases are TGCAGCGGTGCTCCCGGACAGACCAACTACAATGAGCAGTTCTTC. Protein: CSGAPGQTNYNEQFF.

In this sample, this clone turned up a few times. The chain has TRBV2 and TRBJ1-5, with a tentative D call TRBD1 (5 bases). There are 14 residues in the CDR3. Germline V lookup: CDR1 SNHLY, CDR2 FYNNEI. V dropped 6 bases and J dropped 2 bases, with 11 bases sitting between them. The CDR3 protein is CASRQGEGNQPQHF. DNA for the CDR3: TGTGCCAGCAGGCAAGGGGAAGGCAATCAGCCCCAGCATTTT.

This chain uses TRBV6-5 with TRBJ1-5; D is unclear. Per the germline V gene, CDR1 is MNHEY and CDR2 is SVGAGI. This CDR3 is 13 amino acids long. V dropped 6 bases and J dropped 0 bases, with 6 bases sitting between them. The CDR3 reads CASRLYSNQPQHF. The CDR3, as DNA: TGTGCCAGCAGGCTATATAGCAATCAGCCCCAGCATTTT.

This clone was counted a few times. This chain uses TRBV30 with TRBJ1-6, with TRBD1 matching 7 bases. J was trimmed by 0 bases and V by 2 bases; bases with no gene match: 7. The CDR3 is 17 amino acids. From germline, CDR1 is GTSNPN and CDR2 SVGIG (reference sequence). The CDR3 reads CAWSTDRPSSYNSPLHF. As DNA, the CDR3 is TGTGCCTGGAGTACGGACAGGCCGAGCTCCTATAATTCACCCCTCCACTTT.

This chain's CDR3 is CASSLVGTGRANNSPLHF. CDR3 nucleotide sequence: TGTGCCAGCAGCTTAGTCGGTACGGGCAGGGCCAATAATTCACCCCTCCACTTT. The V gene is TRBV11-2, the J gene TRBJ1-6; tentative D call: TRBD1 (5 bases). V lost 1 base and J lost 5, with 18 bases in between. This CDR3 contains 18 residues. Germline CDR1 reads SGHAT; CDR2 reads FQNNGV.

This clone was recorded at least ten times. V usage is TRBV19 and J usage is TRBJ2-1; 8 bases line up with TRBD2. CDR1 and CDR2 (germline): LNHDA, SQIVND (reference sequence). Trimming cost V 7 bases and J 8 bases; bases outside gene matches: 7. The CDR3 spans 13 residues. Written as DNA, the CDR3 is TGTGCCAGTATGTTCGGGGGGGCCCATGAGCAGTTCTTC. The encoded protein is CASMFGGAHEQFF.